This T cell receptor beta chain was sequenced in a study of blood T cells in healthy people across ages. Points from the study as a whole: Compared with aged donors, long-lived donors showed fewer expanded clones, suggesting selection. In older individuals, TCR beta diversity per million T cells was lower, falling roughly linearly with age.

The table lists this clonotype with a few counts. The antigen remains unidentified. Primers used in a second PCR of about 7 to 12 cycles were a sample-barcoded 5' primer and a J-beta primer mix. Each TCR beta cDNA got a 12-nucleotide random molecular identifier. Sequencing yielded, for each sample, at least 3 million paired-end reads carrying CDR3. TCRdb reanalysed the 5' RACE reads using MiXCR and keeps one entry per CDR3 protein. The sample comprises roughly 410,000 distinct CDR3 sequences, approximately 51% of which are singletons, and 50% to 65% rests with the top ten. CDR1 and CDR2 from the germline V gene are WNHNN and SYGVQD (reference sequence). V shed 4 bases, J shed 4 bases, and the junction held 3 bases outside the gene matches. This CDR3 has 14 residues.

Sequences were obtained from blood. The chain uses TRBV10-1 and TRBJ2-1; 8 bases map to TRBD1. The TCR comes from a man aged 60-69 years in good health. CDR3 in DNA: TGCGCCAGCAGTGGGACAGGGCGGTACAATGAGCAGTTCTTC. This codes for CASSGTGRYNEQFF.